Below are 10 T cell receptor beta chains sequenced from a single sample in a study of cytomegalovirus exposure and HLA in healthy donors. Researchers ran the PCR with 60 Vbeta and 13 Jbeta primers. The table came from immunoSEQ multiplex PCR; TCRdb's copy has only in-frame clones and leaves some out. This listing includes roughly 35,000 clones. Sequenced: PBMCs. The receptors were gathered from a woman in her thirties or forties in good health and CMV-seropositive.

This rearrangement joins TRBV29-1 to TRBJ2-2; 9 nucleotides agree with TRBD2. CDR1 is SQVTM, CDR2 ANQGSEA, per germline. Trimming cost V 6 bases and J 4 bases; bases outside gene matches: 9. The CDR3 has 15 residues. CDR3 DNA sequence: TGCAGCGTGGGTCAGACTAGCGGAGTCACCGGGGAGCTGTTTTTT. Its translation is CSVGQTSGVTGELFF.

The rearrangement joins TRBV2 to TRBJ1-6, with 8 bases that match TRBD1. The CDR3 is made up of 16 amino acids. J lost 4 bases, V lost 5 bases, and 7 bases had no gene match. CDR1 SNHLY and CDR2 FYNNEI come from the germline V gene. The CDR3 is CASSNRDRSYNSPLHF. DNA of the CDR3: TGTGCCAGCAGTAACCGGGACAGGTCTTATAATTCACCCCTCCACTTT.

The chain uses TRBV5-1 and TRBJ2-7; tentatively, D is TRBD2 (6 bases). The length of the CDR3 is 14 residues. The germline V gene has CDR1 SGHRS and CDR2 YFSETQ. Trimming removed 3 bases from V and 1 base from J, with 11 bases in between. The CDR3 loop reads CASSYGGISYEQYF. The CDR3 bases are TGCGCCAGCAGCTACGGGGGAATATCCTACGAGCAGTACTTC.

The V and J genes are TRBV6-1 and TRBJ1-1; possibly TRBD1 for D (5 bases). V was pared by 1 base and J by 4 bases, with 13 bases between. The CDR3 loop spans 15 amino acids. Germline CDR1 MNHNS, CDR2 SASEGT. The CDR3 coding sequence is TGTGCCAGCAGTGAAGGGCCAGGGTCTGGCACTGAAGCTTTCTTT. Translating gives CASSEGPGSGTEAFF.

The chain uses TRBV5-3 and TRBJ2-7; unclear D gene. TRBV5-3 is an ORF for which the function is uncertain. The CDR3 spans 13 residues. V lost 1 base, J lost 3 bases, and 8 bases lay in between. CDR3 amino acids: CARSLFSGYEQYF. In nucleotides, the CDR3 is TGTGCCAGAAGCTTGTTCTCGGGCTACGAGCAGTACTTC.

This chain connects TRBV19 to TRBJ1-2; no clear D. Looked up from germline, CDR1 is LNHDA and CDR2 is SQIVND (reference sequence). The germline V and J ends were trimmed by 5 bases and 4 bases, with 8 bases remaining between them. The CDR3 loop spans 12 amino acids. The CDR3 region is CASSVTAYGYTF. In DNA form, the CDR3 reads TGTGCCAGTAGTGTCACTGCCTATGGCTACACCTTC.

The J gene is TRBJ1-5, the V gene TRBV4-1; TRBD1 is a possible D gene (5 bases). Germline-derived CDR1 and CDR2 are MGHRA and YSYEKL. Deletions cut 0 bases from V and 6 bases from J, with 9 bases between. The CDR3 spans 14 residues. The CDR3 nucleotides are TGCGCCAGCAGCCAAGATGCGGGGGGTCAGCCCCAGCATTTT. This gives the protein CASSQDAGGQPQHF.

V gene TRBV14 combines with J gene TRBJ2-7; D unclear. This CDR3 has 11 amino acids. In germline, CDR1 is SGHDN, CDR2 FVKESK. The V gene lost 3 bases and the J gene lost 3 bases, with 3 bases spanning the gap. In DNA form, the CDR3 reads TGTGCCAGCAGCCACGGCTACGAGCAGTACTTC. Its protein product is CASSHGYEQYF.

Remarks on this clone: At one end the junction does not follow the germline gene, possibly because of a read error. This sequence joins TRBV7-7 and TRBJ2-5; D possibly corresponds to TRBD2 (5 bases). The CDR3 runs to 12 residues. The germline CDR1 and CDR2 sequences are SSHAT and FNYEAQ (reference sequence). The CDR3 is CASSYEGGSQYF. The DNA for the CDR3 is TGTGCTAGCAGCTACGAGGGCGGGTCCCAGTACTTC.

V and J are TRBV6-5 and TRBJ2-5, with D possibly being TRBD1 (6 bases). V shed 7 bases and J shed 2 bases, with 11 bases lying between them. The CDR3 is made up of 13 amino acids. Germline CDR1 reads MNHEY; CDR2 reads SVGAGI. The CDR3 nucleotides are TGTGCCAGCACCGTTACAGGGCAAGAGACCCAGTACTTC. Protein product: CASTVTGQETQYF.